This TCR beta chain is drawn from a study of shared clonotypes between healthy human individuals. The study, taken as a whole, reports: Few donors limited the genetic and exposure-history diversity represented. Depth of sequencing was expected to influence donor clonotype sharing. Sorted-subset sequencing, rarefaction showed, was incomplete despite large depth.

As concerns this clone: What it binds is unknown.

Trimming removed 1 base at V and 8 bases at J, with 14 bases between. Germline V gene sequence: CDR1 SGHAT, CDR2 FQNNGV. CDR3 length: 14 residues. Only in-frame clones appear in the TCRdb table, and some are missing; sequencing was by immunoSEQ multiplex PCR. The data contain 2 million to 2.5 million clones, 92% of them seen just once; the ten biggest clones take up around 0.4%. Sequencing used naive CD4+ T cells from PBMCs. Documented subset: CD45RA+ positively selected. The V and J genes are TRBV11-2 and TRBJ1-2, with D maybe TRBD1 (5 bases). The sequence was collected from a man aged 18-30 years in good health. Some clones in this sample may be carry-over from other donors' samples. CDR3 sequence reads: CASSLVLRDKGYTF. In DNA, the CDR3 is TGTGCCAGCAGCTTAGTCCTCAGGGATAAAGGCTACACCTTC. Based on the CDR3 plus reference TRBV11-2 and TRBJ1-2, the full variable domain is EAGVAQSPRYKIIEKRQSVAFWCNPISGHATLYWYQQILGQGPKLLIQFQNNGVVDDSQLPKDRFSAERLKGVDSTLKIQPAKLEDSAVYLCASSLVLRDKGYTFGSGTRLTVV.